The 12 T cell receptor beta chains below all came from one sample that was sequenced in a study of shared clonotypes between healthy human individuals. Only in-frame clones appear in the TCRdb table, and some are missing; sequencing was by immunoSEQ multiplex PCR. The table has 530,000 or so clones, 75% to 80% seen once. The specimen sequenced was PBMCs. The receptors were gathered from a woman aged 40-49 years in good health. Some clones in this sample may be carry-over from other donors' samples.

As for this clone: Other nucleotide sequences in the sample specify the same CDR3. The chain employs TRBV6-5 and TRBJ1-2; TRBD1 matches at 9 bases. Germline-derived CDR1 and CDR2 are MNHEY and SVGAGI. The CDR3 has 13 amino acids. Unmatched junction bases numbered 1, after V lost 0 bases and J lost 8 bases. The CDR3 sequence is CASSYSTGGGYTF. CDR3 DNA sequence: TGTGCCAGCAGTTACTCGACAGGGGGAGGCTACACCTTC.

The rearrangement uses TRBV5-6 and TRBJ2-3; D possibly corresponds to TRBD2 (7 bases). From germline, CDR1 is SGHDT and CDR2 YYEEEE. The CDR3 is 15 amino acids. V was clipped by 7 bases and J by 3 bases, with 18 bases between them. CDR3 sequence: CASAEGGTGTDTQYF. The CDR3 DNA follows: TGTGCCAGCGCCGAGGGGGGGACTGGTACAGATACGCAGTATTTT.

The rearrangement links TRBV4-2 to TRBJ1-2, with 8 positions matching TRBD1. Looked up from germline, CDR1 is LGHNA and CDR2 is YNFKEQ. The CDR3 totals 14 residues. Trimming took 4 bases from V and 5 from J; bases not matched to a gene: 6. The CDR3 region has the DNA TGTGCCAGCAGCCCAGGACAGGGTGGATATGGCTACACCTTC. This gives the protein CASSPGQGGYGYTF.

About this clone: The junction and the germline gene differ at one end; a read error may be behind it. The chain has TRBV6-6 and TRBJ1-2; 8 nucleotides line up with TRBD1. CDR1 is MNHNY and CDR2 is SVGAGI in the germline V gene (reference sequence). This CDR3 contains 14 residues. CDR3 nucleotides: TGTGCCAGCAGGTCCGACAGGGGCTACTATGGCCACACCTTC. Its protein product is CASRSDRGYYGHTF.

On this clone: Other DNA sequences within the sample encode an identical CDR3. The chain employs TRBV28 and TRBJ1-2; D gene unclear. This CDR3 has 12 residues. CDR1 and CDR2 (germline): MDHEN, SYDVKM. With 5 bases removed from V and 6 bases from J, the gap between germline ends came to 10 bases. CDR3 coding DNA: TGTGCCAGCAGTCCCCCCCGGGATGGCTACACCTTC. Protein product: CASSPPRDGYTF.

This chain uses TRBV4-1 with TRBJ2-1; perhaps TRBD1 as D (5 bases). V lost 0 bases, J lost 2 bases, and 11 bases lay in between. This CDR3 has 16 amino acids. Germline V gene sequence: CDR1 MGHRA, CDR2 YSYEKL. CDR3 DNA: TGCGCCAGCAGCCAAGATAGCCTAGGGGCCTACAATGAGCAGTTCTTC. Residues: CASSQDSLGAYNEQFF.

Only one count was recorded for this clone. The chain recombines TRBV5-4 with TRBJ1-1; maybe TRBD1 (5 bases). Trimming pared 0 bases from V and 8 bases from J, leaving 8 bases between. Germline CDR1 is SGHNT and CDR2 is YYREEE (reference sequence). This CDR3 has 12 residues. CDR3 DNA: TGTGCCAGCAGCTTGGGCCGGGGGGAAGCTTTCTTT. Its translation: CASSLGRGEAFF.

This clone was seen at least ten times. This specimen includes other DNA sequences encoding the same CDR3. This chain connects TRBV4-1 to TRBJ2-3; maybe TRBD2 (8 bases). The CDR3 spans 15 residues. In germline, CDR1 is MGHRA, CDR2 YSYEKL. V was shortened by 6 bases and J by 6 bases, with 19 bases between the two germline ends. This CDR3 reads CASRPGLAGGDTQYF. The CDR3 region has the DNA TGCGCCAGCAGACCCGGACTAGCAGGGGGGGATACGCAGTATTTT.

The sample holds a few counts of this clone. The chain couples TRBV11-2 to TRBJ2-7, with TRBD2 matching over 7 bases. Germline assignment: CDR1 SGHAT and CDR2 FQNNGV. Trimming removed 1 base from V and 4 bases from J; junction bases left unmatched: 7. There are 15 residues in the CDR3. The CDR3 sequence is CASSLASEGGYEQYF. CDR3 sequence (DNA): TGTGCCAGCAGCTTAGCTAGCGAGGGAGGGTACGAGCAGTACTTC.

The chain is built from TRBV6-1 and TRBJ1-1, with D uncertain. CDR3 length equals 15 residues. Trimming removed 0 bases at V and 5 bases at J, with 13 bases between. Germline V gene lookup returns CDR1 MNHNS and CDR2 SASEGT. The CDR3 sequence is CASSEAQEGGTEAFF. CDR3 nucleotides: TGTGCCAGCAGTGAAGCGCAGGAGGGAGGGACTGAAGCTTTCTTT.

The CDR3 coding sequence is TGTGCCAGCAGCCCCCGGGAAGTCCGACCCCCGTTCTTC. Amino acid sequence: CASSPREVRPPFF. The chain carries TRBV7-2 and TRBJ2-1; the D gene is possibly TRBD2 (5 bases). With 5 bases removed from V and 15 bases from J, the gap between germline ends came to 20 bases. This CDR3 has 13 residues. Germline CDR1 reads SGHTA; CDR2 reads FQGNSA.

This chain uses TRBV27 with TRBJ1-4; possibly TRBD1 for D (5 bases). The CDR3 sequence is 17 residues long. The germline V gene encodes CDR1 MNHEY and CDR2 SMNVEV (reference sequence). V gave up 4 bases and J gave up 3 bases, with 18 bases separating them. The chain's CDR3 is CASSSPRGGRANEKLFF. The CDR3 region has the DNA TGTGCCAGCAGTTCCCCCCGGGGGGGACGGGCTAATGAAAAACTGTTTTTT.